This is a list of T cell receptor beta chains from one sample in a study of CD8+ T cells in alopecia areata. Here immunoSEQ multiplex PCR was the method, and the copy in TCRdb shows in-frame clones only, minus some. The sample includes 120,000 to 150,000 clones, approximately 86% of them seen just once. The source material was CD8+ T cells sorted from blood, sampled at week 4, from a patient treated with tofacitinib. Source of these receptors: a human donor with alopecia areata. Each CDR3 is given with its conserved first and last residue. D genes are given only for firm matches. Some rows mark clone size as missing; the rest say once, few, many or name a class of expanded clone.

>TRBJ2-7|TRBD1|.|TRBV7-8
TGTGCCAGCAGCTCGCGACAGGGTGGACCCTACGAGCAGTACTTC
CASSSRQGGPYEQYF
>TRBJ2-1|.|.|TRBV29-1
TGCAGCGTTGAAGGGGGGCAGTTCTTC
CSVEGGQFF
>TRBJ2-7|TRBD2|.|TRBV29-1
TGCAGCGTTGAGGTAACTAGCGGGAGATGGGCAACCTACGAGCAGTACTTC
CSVEVTSGRWATYEQYF
>TRBJ2-1|TRBD2|.|TRBV19
TGTGCCAGTACCCCTCTCGCGGGGGGCTTCAATGAGCAGTTCTTC
CASTPLAGGFNEQFF
>TRBJ1-3|.|few|TRBV10-1
TGCGCCAGCAGTGACCAGGCCTACTCTGGAAACACCATATATTTT
CASSDQAYSGNTIYF
>TRBJ2-1|TRBD1|.|TRBV27
TGTGCCAGCAGTCTCAACAGGGGCAATGAGCAGTTCTTC
CASSLNRGNEQFF
>TRBJ2-2|TRBD2|once|TRBV23-1
TGCGCCAGCTGCGTCGCGGGAGGGCCCCCCGGGGAGCTGTTTTTT
CASCVAGGPPGELFF
>TRBJ2-3|TRBD2|.|TRBV7-2
TGTGCCAGCAGCTCCCCTCGGCGGGGGGGCCGGGATACGCAGTATTTT
CASSSPRRGGRDTQYF
>TRBJ2-7|.|.|TRBV9
TGTGCCAGCAGCGTAGAGGTAGGAAGCTCCTACGAGCAGTACTTC
CASSVEVGSSYEQYF
>TRBJ2-7|TRBD1|few|TRBV7-9
TGTGCCAGCAGCAAGGGACAGGGGGCGAGTTACGAGCAGTACTTC
CASSKGQGASYEQYF
>TRBJ2-7|.|.|TRBV5-4
TGTGCCAGCAGCTACAGCAGGGGGGTCACCTACGAGCAGTACTTC
CASSYSRGVTYEQYF
>TRBJ2-2|TRBD2|.|TRBV27
TGTGCCAGTTCCCGACGGGGGGGTAACACCGGGGAGCTGTTTTTT
CASSRRGGNTGELFF
>TRBJ2-6|.|.|TRBV9
TGTGCCAGCAGCGTAGAGGGGGCTGGGGCCAACGTCCTGACTTTC
CASSVEGAGANVLTF
>TRBJ1-2|.|.|TRBV6-6
TGTGCTACCTTCTCCGGGATAATATCTTATGGCTACACCTTC
CATFSGIISYGYTF
>TRBJ1-1|.|once|TRBV5-4
TGTGCCAGCAGCTTGGCCCCGGGAGTCACTGAAGCTTTCTTT
CASSLAPGVTEAFF
>TRBJ2-7|TRBD1|few|TRBV25-1
TGTGCCAGCAGTGAATGGGGGACAGGAAGCTCCTACGAGCAGTACTTC
CASSEWGTGSSYEQYF
>TRBJ2-3|TRBD2|.|TRBV2
TGTGCCAGCATCTCAGGGCGGGAGACAGATACGCAGTATTTT
CASISGRETDTQYF
>TRBJ2-7|.|.|TRBV4-2
TGTGCCAGCAGCCAGGACGCGGCCTACCGCTCCTACGAGCAGTACTTC
CASSQDAAYRSYEQYF
>TRBJ1-1|.|.|TRBV10-1
TGCGCCAGCAGTGATGGCATGGTAGTGTCTTTCTTT
CASSDGMVVSFF
>TRBJ1-1|.|once|TRBV2
TGTGCCAGCAGTCCGGGTCCGGGCACTGAAGCTTTCTTT
CASSPGPGTEAFF
>TRBJ2-2|.|.|TRBV29-1
TGCAGCGTTGAGCGCAGGGGGGAGAACACCGGGGAGCTGTTTTTT
CSVERRGENTGELFF
>TRBJ2-3|.|.|TRBV27
TGTGCCAGCAGTCCGGGGACGGCCACAGATACGCAGTATTTT
CASSPGTATDTQYF
>TRBJ1-1|.|.|TRBV9
TGTGCCAGCAGCGCTTGGGACGACATGGGCACTGAAGCTTTCTTT
CASSAWDDMGTEAFF
>TRBJ1-1|.|once|TRBV7-9
TGTGCCAGCAGCTTAAAAGGGGGCACTGAAGCTTTCTTT
CASSLKGGTEAFF
>TRBJ2-1|.|.|TRBV21-1
TGTGCCAGCAGCGGACTAGCCCCCGGGTCCTACAATGAGCAGTTCTTC
CASSGLAPGSYNEQFF
>TRBJ2-1|TRBD1|.|TRBV29-1
TGCAGCGTTGAAGATCAAATTAGGACAGGGGGATCCTACAATGAGCAGTTCTTC
CSVEDQIRTGGSYNEQFF
>TRBJ2-2|TRBD1|.|TRBV29-1
TGCAGCGTAGACTCCGGGACAGGGGACACCGGGGAGCTGTTTTTT
CSVDSGTGDTGELFF
>TRBJ1-1|.|.|TRBV29-1
TGCAGCGTTGTAGGTGAAGCTTTCTTT
CSVVGEAFF
>TRBJ2-7|.|.|TRBV30
TGTGCCTGGAGTGCACGGACGGGTAGCTACGAGCAGTACTTC
CAWSARTGSYEQYF
>TRBJ1-2|.|.|TRBV5-1
TGCGCCAGCAGCGGGGGGCTCACAACAGGAGACTATGGCTACACCTTC
CASSGGLTTGDYGYTF
>TRBJ2-2|TRBD1|.|TRBV27
TGTGCCAGCAGCCGGGACAGCTTTAACACCGGGGAGCTGTTTTTT
CASSRDSFNTGELFF
>TRBJ2-5|TRBD2|.|TRBV7-6
TGTGCCAGCAGCTTGGCGTCTAGCGGAGAGACCCAGTACTTC
CASSLASSGETQYF
>TRBJ1-1|.|.|TRBV4-1
TGCGCCAGCAGCCAAGGGTTTGGGATGAACACTGAAGCTTTCTTT
CASSQGFGMNTEAFF